This T cell receptor (beta chain) originates from a study of OX40 agonist ivuxolimab in advanced cancers. Study-level findings and limits: Expanded clones were, on average, more numerous among CD8+ T cells than CD4+.

V lost 5 bases, J lost 2 bases, and 7 bases stayed unmatched. The CDR3 runs to 15 residues. Looked up from germline, CDR1 is LNHDA and CDR2 is SQIVND (reference sequence). The repertoire was sequenced with immunoSEQ multiplex PCR; TCRdb's copy has only in-frame clones and lacks some. Seen here are approximately 70,000 clones, roughly 89% observed once, and the top ten hold about 2.7%. In the case of this clone: Its antigen is still unknown.

This receptor was taken from an adult with an advanced solid tumor such as melanoma, head and neck, liver or kidney cancer. The sample here was CD4+ or CD8+ T cells sorted from blood, taken in a trial of the OX40 agonist ivuxolimab. This chain uses TRBV19 with TRBJ1-1, with 8 bases aligning to TRBD1. Here the CDR3 reads CASSFRDRRNTEAFF. The CDR3, as DNA: TGTGCCAGTAGTTTCCGGGACAGGCGAAACACTGAAGCTTTCTTT.